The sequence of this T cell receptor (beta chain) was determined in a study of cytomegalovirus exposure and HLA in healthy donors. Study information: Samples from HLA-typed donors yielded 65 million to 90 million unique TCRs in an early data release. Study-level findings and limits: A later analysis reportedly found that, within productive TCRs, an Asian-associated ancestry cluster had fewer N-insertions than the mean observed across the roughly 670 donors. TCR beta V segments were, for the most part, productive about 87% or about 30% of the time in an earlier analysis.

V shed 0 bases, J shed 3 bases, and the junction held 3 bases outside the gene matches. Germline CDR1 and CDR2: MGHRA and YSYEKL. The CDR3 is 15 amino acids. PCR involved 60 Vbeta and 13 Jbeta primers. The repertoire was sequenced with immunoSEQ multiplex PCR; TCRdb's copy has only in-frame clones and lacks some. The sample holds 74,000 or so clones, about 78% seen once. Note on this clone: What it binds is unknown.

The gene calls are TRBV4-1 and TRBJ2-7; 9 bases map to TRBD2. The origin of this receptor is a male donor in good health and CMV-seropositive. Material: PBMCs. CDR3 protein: CASSQDRAGGYEQYF. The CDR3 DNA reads TGCGCCAGCAGCCAAGATCGAGCGGGGGGCTACGAGCAGTACTTC.